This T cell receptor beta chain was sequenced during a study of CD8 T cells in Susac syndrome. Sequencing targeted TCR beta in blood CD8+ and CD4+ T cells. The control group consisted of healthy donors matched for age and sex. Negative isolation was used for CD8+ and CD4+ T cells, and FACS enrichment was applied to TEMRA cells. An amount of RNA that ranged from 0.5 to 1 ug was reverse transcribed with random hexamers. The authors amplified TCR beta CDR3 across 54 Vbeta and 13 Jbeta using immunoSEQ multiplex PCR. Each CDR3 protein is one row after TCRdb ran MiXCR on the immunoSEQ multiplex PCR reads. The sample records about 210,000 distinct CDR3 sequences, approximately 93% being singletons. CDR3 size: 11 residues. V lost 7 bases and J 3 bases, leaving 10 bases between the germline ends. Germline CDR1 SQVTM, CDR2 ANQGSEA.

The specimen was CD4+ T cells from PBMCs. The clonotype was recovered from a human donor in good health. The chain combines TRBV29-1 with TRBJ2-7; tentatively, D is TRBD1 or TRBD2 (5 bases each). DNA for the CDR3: TGCAGCGCCCGGGGCAGCTACGAGCAGTACTTC. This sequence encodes CSARGSYEQYF.